Described below is a single T cell receptor beta chain sequence and its context. Its target is unknown. Arm-PCR with iRepertoire HTBI primers amplified the CDR3 regions for these TCR beta libraries. TCRdb re-derived calls from the multiplex PCR reads in MiXCR, one entry per CDR3 protein. The sample comprises about 320,000 distinct CDR3 sequences, about 18% of which are singletons, and roughly 35% rests with the top ten. The data originate from a study of regulatory T cells in long-lasting Graves disease. Study results and caveats: The study found TRBV28, TRBJ1-2 and TRBJ2-5 favored in persistent disease.

With 4 bases removed from V and 3 bases from J, the gap between germline ends came to 21 bases. Germline values: CDR1 SEHNR, CDR2 FQNEAQ (reference sequence). The CDR3 runs to 17 residues. Described time point: newly diagnosed GD, antithyroid drugs for less than 3 months. Generation of the TCR library employed RNA extracted from PBMCs. In Xi'an, China, an endocrinology department was the source of patients. Sequencing was performed on peripheral blood mononuclear cells (PBMCs), taken at new diagnosis, from a patient treated with antithyroid drugs. V gene TRBV7-9 combines with J gene TRBJ1-1; D not resolved. The receptor's source is a female donor with Graves disease. CDR3 protein: CASSSLPGPSGHTEAFF. The CDR3 DNA is TGTGCCAGCAGCTCCCTACCGGGCCCTTCTGGGCACACTGAAGCTTTCTTT.